What follows describes a single T cell receptor (beta chain). Sequencing used immunoSEQ multiplex PCR; TCRdb keeps in-frame clones, though not all of them. The sample lists about 230,000 clones; 65% to 90% were seen once. The CDR3 spans 14 residues. CDR1 and CDR2 (germline): SGHTA, FQGNSA. Losses at the gene ends were 5 bases for V and 4 bases for J; bases not matched to a gene: 6. Individuals aged roughly 18 to 95 years were recruited from roughly 23 US areas. The data stem from a study of blood T cell repertoires in COVID-19. Study-wide context: The United States, Italy and Spain were the sources of the acute and convalescent COVID-19 samples.

The rearrangement links TRBV7-2 to TRBJ1-2; 8 bases are shared with TRBD1. This TCR was recovered from a young man who had recovered from COVID-19. The sample comprised PBMCs or T cells enriched from blood (not recorded which). CDR3 loop: CASSPGQGPYGYTF. In nucleotides, the CDR3 is TGTGCCAGCAGCCCAGGACAGGGCCCCTATGGCTACACCTTC.